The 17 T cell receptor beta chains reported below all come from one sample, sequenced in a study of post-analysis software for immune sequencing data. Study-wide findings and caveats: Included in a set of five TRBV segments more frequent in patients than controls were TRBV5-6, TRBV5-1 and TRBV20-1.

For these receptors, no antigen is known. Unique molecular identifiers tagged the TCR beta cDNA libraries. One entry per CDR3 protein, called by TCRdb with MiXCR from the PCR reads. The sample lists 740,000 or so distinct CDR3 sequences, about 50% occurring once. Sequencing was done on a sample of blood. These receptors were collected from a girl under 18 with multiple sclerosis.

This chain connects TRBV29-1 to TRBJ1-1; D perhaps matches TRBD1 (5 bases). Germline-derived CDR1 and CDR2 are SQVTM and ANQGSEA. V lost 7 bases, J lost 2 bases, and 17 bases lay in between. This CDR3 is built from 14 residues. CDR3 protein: CSGDVPRANTEAFF. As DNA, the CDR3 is TGCAGCGGTGACGTCCCCAGGGCTAACACTGAAGCTTTCTTT.

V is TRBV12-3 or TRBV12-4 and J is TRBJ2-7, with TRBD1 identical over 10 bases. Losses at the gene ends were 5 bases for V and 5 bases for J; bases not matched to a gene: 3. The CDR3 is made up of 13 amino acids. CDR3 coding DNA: TGTGCCAGCAGTGAGACAGGGGGCAACGAGCAGTACTTC. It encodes CASSETGGNEQYF.

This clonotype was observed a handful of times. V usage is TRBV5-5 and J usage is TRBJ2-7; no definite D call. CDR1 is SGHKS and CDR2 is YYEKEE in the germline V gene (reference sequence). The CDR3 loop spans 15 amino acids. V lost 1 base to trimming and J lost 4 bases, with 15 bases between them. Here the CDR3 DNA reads TGTGCCAGCAGCTTGTCAATAGGGTCTCTGTACGAGCAGTACTTC. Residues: CASSLSIGSLYEQYF.

The CDR3 loop is CASSAGGATNEKLFF. For the CDR3, the DNA is TGCGCCAGCAGCGCGGGCGGGGCAACTAATGAAAAACTGTTTTTT. V is TRBV5-1 and J is TRBJ1-4; D is unclear. The germline V gene encodes CDR1 SGHRS and CDR2 YFSETQ. The CDR3 covers 15 residues. Trimming cost V 4 bases and J 0 bases, with 10 bases left between them.

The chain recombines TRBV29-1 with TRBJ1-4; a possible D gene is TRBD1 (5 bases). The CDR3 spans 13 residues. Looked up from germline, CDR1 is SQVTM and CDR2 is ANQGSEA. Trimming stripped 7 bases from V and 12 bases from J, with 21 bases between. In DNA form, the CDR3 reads TGCAGCGGAAAAGGGGTGTGGTGTCGGGAACTGTTTTTT. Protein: CSGKGVWCRELFF.

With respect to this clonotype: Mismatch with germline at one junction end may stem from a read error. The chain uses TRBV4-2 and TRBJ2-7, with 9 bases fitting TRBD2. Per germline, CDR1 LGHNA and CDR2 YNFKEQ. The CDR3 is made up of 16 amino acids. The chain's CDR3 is CASIQDDSGGPYEQYF. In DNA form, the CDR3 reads TGTGCCAGCATCCAAGATGATAGCGGGGGACCCTACGAGCAGTACTTC.

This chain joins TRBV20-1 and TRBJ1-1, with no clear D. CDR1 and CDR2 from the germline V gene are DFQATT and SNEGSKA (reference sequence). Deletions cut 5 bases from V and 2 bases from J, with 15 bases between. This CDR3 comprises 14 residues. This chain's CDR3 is CSASRTWVNTEAFF. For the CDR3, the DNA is TGCAGTGCTTCCCGGACCTGGGTTAACACTGAAGCTTTCTTT.

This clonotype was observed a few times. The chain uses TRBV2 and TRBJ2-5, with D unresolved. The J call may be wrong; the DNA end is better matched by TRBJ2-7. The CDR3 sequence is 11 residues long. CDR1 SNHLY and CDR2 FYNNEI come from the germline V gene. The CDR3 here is CASSEGTEQYF. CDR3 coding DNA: TGTGCCAGCAGTGAGGGAACCGAGCAGTACTTC.

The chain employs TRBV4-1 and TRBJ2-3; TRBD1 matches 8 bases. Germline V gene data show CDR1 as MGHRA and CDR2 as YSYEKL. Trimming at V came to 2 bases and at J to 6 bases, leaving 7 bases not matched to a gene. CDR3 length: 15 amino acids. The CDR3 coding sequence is TGCGCCAGCAGCCAACCCGGGACAGGATCGGATACGCAGTATTTT. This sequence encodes CASSQPGTGSDTQYF.

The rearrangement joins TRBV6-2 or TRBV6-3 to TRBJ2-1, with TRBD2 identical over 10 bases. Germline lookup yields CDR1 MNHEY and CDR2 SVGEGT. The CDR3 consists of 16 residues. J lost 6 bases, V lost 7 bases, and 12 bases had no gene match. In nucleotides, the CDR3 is TGTGCCAGCAACCCCTGGTTGAGCGGGGGGGCCAATGAGCAGTTCTTC. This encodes CASNPWLSGGANEQFF.

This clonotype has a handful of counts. The DNA of the CDR3 is TGTGCCAGCAGCGGACGACGGGGGGCTACAGATACGCAGTATTTT. Its protein is CASSGRRGATDTQYF. The chain is built from TRBV9 and TRBJ2-3; possibly TRBD2 for D (7 bases). This CDR3 region has 15 residues. Germline lookup yields CDR1 SGDLS and CDR2 YYNGEE. V dropped 3 bases and J dropped 3 bases, with 14 bases sitting between them.

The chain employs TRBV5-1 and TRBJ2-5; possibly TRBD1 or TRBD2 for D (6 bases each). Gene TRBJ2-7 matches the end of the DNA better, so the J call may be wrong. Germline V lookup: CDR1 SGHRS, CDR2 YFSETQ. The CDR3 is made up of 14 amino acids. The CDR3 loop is CASSLLRGDYEQYF. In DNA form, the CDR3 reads TGCGCCAGCAGCTTACTGAGGGGGGACTACGAGCAGTACTTC.

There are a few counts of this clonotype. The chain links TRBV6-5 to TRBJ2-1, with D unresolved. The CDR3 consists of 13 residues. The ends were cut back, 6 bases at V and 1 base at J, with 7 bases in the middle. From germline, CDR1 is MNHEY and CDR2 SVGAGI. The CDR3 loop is CASRVGSYNEQFF. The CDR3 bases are TGTGCCAGCAGGGTAGGGTCCTACAATGAGCAGTTCTTC.

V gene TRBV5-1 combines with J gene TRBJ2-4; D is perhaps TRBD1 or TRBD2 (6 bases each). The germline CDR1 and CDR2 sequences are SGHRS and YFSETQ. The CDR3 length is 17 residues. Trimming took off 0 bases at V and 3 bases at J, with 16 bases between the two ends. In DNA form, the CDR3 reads TGCGCCAGCAGCTTGGGGGGGGCAGGGACCCTCAAAAACATTCAGTACTTC. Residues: CASSLGGAGTLKNIQYF.

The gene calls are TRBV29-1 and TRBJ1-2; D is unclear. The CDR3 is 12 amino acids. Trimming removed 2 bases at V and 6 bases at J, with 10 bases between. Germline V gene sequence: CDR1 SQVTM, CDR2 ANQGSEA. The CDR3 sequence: CSVEQVLNGYTF. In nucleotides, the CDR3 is TGCAGCGTTGAACAGGTGCTCAATGGCTACACCTTC.

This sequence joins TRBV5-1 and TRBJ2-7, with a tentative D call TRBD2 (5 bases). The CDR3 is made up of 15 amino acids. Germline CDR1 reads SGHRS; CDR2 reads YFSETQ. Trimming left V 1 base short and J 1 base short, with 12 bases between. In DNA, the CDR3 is TGCGCCAGCAGCTTGCCGGGAAGTGGATCCTACGAGCAGTACTTC. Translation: CASSLPGSGSYEQYF.

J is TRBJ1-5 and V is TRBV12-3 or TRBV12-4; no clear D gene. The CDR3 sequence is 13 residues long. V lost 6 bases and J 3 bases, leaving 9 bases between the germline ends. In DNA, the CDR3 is TGTGCCAGCAGCTCCAGGAACAATCAGCCCCAGCATTTT. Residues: CASSSRNNQPQHF.